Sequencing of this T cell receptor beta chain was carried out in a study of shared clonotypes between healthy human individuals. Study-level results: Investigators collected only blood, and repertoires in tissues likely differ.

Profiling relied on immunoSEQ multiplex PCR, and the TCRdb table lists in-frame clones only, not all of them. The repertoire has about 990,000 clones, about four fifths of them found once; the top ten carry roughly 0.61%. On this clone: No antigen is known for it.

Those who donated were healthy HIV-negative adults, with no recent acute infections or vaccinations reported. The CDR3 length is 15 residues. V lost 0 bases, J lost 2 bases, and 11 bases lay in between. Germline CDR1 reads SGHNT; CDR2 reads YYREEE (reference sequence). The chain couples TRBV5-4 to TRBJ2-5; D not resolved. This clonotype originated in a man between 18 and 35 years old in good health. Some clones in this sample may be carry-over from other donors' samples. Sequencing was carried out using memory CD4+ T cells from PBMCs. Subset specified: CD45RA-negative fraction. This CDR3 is CASSLGGSLQETQYF. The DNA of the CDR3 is TGTGCCAGCAGCTTGGGAGGATCTCTGCAAGAGACCCAGTACTTC.